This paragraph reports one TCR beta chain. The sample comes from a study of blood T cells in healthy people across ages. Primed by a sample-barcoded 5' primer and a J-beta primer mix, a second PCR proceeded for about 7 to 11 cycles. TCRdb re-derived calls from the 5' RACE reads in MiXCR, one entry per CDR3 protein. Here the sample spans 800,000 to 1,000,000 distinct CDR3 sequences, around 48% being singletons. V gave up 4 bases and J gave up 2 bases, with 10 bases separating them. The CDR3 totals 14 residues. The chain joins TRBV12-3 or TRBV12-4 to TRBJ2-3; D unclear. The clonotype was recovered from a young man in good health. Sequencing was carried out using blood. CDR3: CASSSRSVTDTQYF. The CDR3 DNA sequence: TGTGCCAGCAGTTCGAGGTCTGTCACAGATACGCAGTATTTT.